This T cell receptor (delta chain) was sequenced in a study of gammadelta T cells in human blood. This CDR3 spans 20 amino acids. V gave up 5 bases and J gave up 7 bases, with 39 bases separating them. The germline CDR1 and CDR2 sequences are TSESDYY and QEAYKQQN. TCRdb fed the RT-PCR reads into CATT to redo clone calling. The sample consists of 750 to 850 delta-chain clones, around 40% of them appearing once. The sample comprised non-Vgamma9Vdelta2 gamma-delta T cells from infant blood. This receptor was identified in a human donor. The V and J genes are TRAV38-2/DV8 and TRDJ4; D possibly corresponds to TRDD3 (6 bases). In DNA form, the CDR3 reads TGTGCTTATAGCCCCTCTTACTACGAAGAACGCACTGGGCCCAGCCGACGCCTGATCTTT. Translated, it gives CAYSPSYYEERTGPSRRLIF.